These 18 T cell receptor beta chains came from one sample sequenced in a study of blood T cell repertoires in COVID-19. Method: immunoSEQ multiplex PCR; TCRdb's copy keeps in-frame clones and lacks some. This table holds approximately 170,000 clones, about four fifths found once. Sequencing input: peripheral blood. These receptors were collected from a man aged 65 to 85 who had recovered from COVID-19.

V gene TRBV7-2 combines with J gene TRBJ1-2; 9 bases match TRBD1. The V gene end was trimmed by 5 bases and the J gene end by 7 bases; junction bases not matched to a gene: 11. The CDR3 has 15 residues. CDR1 SGHTA and CDR2 FQGNSA come from the germline V gene. The CDR3 DNA reads as TGTGCCAGCAGCCTACAGGGGGCAGAAGTCTCTGGCTACACCTTC. Its translation: CASSLQGAEVSGYTF.

V gene TRBV5-5 combines with J gene TRBJ2-2, with D perhaps matching TRBD2 (5 bases). The germline V gene encodes CDR1 SGHKS and CDR2 YYEKEE (reference sequence). The CDR3 covers 14 residues. V was shortened by 2 bases and J by 6 bases, with 11 bases between the two germline ends. CDR3 in amino acids: CASSFLGEAGELFF. Written as DNA, the CDR3 is TGTGCCAGCAGCTTTCTGGGAGAGGCCGGGGAGCTGTTTTTT.

CDR3: CSVKGQGNTEAFF. CDR3 sequence (DNA): TGCAGCGTGAAGGGACAGGGGAACACTGAAGCTTTCTTT. The rearrangement uses TRBV29-1 and TRBJ1-1, with 9 bases fitting TRBD1. V lost 6 bases and J lost 1; bases outside the gene matches: 3. CDR1 and CDR2 from the germline V gene are SQVTM and ANQGSEA. This CDR3 is built from 13 residues.

The rearrangement links TRBV5-1 to TRBJ1-1; 7 nucleotides agree with TRBD1. The V and J ends lost 0 bases and 3 bases, in that order; junction bases with no gene match: 8. Germline V gene sequence: CDR1 SGHRS, CDR2 YFSETQ. CDR3 length: 16 amino acids. CDR3 sequence reads: CASSLGLRGTHTEAFF. As DNA, the CDR3 is TGCGCCAGCAGCTTGGGACTCAGGGGGACTCACACTGAAGCTTTCTTT.

V usage is TRBV5-6 and J usage is TRBJ1-2; D is perhaps TRBD1 (5 bases). The CDR3 runs 14 residues. The V end was cut by 2 bases, the J end by 0 bases, with 8 bases between. The V gene's germline CDR1 is SGHDT and CDR2 YYEEEE. The DNA of the CDR3 is TGTGCCAGCAGCTTACAGGCTTCTAACTATGGCTACACCTTC. This encodes CASSLQASNYGYTF.

In this sample, this clone turned up a few times. The V call is TRBV24-1, the J call TRBJ2-5, with D possibly being TRBD2 (5 bases). Germline CDR1 is KGHDR and CDR2 is SFDVKD. V was shortened by 6 bases and J by 5 bases, with 21 bases between the two germline ends. The CDR3 is made up of 16 amino acids. In nucleotides, the CDR3 is TGTGCCACCAGTTCGGGTAAGGGAGTCCAAAGGGAGACCCAGTACTTC. Encoded protein: CATSSGKGVQRETQYF.

The chain links TRBV5-1 to TRBJ2-7, with 12 bases fitting TRBD2. There are 15 residues in the CDR3. Germline V CDR1 and CDR2: SGHRS, YFSETQ. V was clipped by 0 bases and J by 6 bases; unmatched bases: 4. CDR3 coding DNA: TGCGCCAGCAGCTTGGAGGCTAGCGGGAGGGTCGAGCAGTACTTC. The encoded protein is CASSLEASGRVEQYF.

The sample holds one count of this clone. V is TRBV6-5 and J is TRBJ1-5; D gene ambiguous. V was trimmed by 0 bases and J by 5 bases, leaving 5 bases between them. Germline assignment: CDR1 MNHEY and CDR2 SVGAGI. The CDR3 is made up of 13 amino acids. The CDR3 protein is CASSYSADQPQHF. DNA for the CDR3: TGTGCCAGCAGTTACTCGGCCGATCAGCCCCAGCATTTT.

The genes are TRBV2 and TRBJ2-7, with TRBD1 matching 9 bases. V gave up 8 bases and J gave up 5 bases; unmatched junction bases: 7. Germline-derived CDR1 and CDR2 are SNHLY and FYNNEI. CDR3 length: 13 amino acids. In DNA, the CDR3 is TGTGCCAGCCCTAAGGACAGGGGAGACGAGCAGTACTTC. Translation: CASPKDRGDEQYF.

The rearrangement links TRBV3-1 (or the pseudogene TRBV3-2) to TRBJ2-6, with D tentatively TRBD2 (5 bases). This CDR3 has 16 amino acids. The germline V and J ends were trimmed by 6 bases and 0 bases, with 12 bases remaining between them. Germline V CDR1 and CDR2: LGHDT, YNNKEL (reference sequence). CDR3 in DNA: TGTGCCAGCAGTCCGAGGGAGAACTCTGGGGCCAACGTCCTGACTTTC. This gives the protein CASSPRENSGANVLTF.

The chain is built from TRBV5-1 and TRBJ2-7; D is perhaps TRBD2 (6 bases). V lost 7 bases and J 6 bases, leaving 17 bases between the germline ends. CDR3 length: 13 amino acids. CDR1 is SGHRS and CDR2 is YFSETQ in the germline V gene. The CDR3 region is CASRSGPAVEQYF. CDR3 in DNA: TGCGCCAGCCGTAGCGGCCCTGCGGTCGAGCAGTACTTC. Full variable domain (outside the CDR3, taken from reference TRBV5-1 and TRBJ2-7): KAGVTQTPRYLIKTRGQQVTLSCSPISGHRSVSWYQQTPGQGLQFLFEYFSETQRNKGNFPGRFSGRQFSNSRSEMNVSTLELGDSALYLCASRSGPAVEQYFGPGTRLTVT.

DNA of the CDR3: TGCGCCAGCAGTGCCGGGCGGGAGACCTACAATGAGCAGTTCTTC. Residues: CASSAGRETYNEQFF. The J gene is TRBJ2-1, the V gene TRBV10-1; TRBD2 aligns across 7 bases. CDR3 length: 15 residues. Looked up from germline, CDR1 is WNHNN and CDR2 is SYGVQD (reference sequence). V lost 4 bases to trimming and J lost 2 bases; unmatched junction nucleotides: 5.

For this clone: The sample has other DNA sequences that encode this CDR3 too. The rearrangement joins TRBV5-1 to TRBJ2-1; 10 bases agree with TRBD2. The CDR3 covers 15 residues. V dropped 2 bases and J dropped 5; count of bases not matched to a gene: 4. Per germline, CDR1 SGHRS and CDR2 YFSETQ. The CDR3 sequence is CASSFLAGENNEQFF. CDR3 bases: TGCGCCAGCAGCTTTCTAGCGGGAGAGAACAATGAGCAGTTCTTC. The variable domain in full, with the rest retrieved from reference TRBV5-1 and TRBJ2-1, is KAGVTQTPRYLIKTRGQQVTLSCSPISGHRSVSWYQQTPGQGLQFLFEYFSETQRNKGNFPGRFSGRQFSNSRSEMNVSTLELGDSALYLCASSFLAGENNEQFFGPGTRLTVL.

This clone appeared once. The chain links TRBV7-2 to TRBJ2-7; no firm D call. V lost 4 bases and J 3 bases, leaving 10 bases between the germline ends. The CDR3 has 13 residues. Germline assignment: CDR1 SGHTA and CDR2 FQGNSA. The CDR3 reads CASSSNLGYEQYF. CDR3 DNA sequence: TGTGCCAGCAGCTCTAACCTTGGCTACGAGCAGTACTTC.

The V and J genes are TRBV15 and TRBJ2-5, with TRBD2 as a possible D gene (5 bases). The V and J ends lost 2 bases and 5 bases respectively, with 21 bases between them. Germline CDR1 LNHNV, CDR2 YYDKDF (reference sequence). The CDR3 length is 17 residues. The CDR3 is CATSRSLARDFGETQYF. CDR3 nucleotide sequence: TGTGCCACCAGCAGATCCCTAGCCAGAGATTTTGGGGAGACCCAGTACTTC.

This CDR3 reads CASSADRGRYGYTF. The CDR3 DNA sequence: TGCGCCAGCAGCGCGGACAGGGGGCGATACGGCTACACCTTC. The genes are TRBV5-1 and TRBJ1-2, with 11 bases that match TRBD1. Germline V gene lookup returns CDR1 SGHRS and CDR2 YFSETQ. CDR3 length equals 14 residues. The ends lost 4 bases at V and 8 bases at J; junction bases unmatched: 7.

This clone was detected once. The chain recombines TRBV9 with TRBJ2-5; 9 bases are a match to TRBD2. This CDR3 spans 15 amino acids. CDR1 and CDR2 (germline): SGDLS, YYNGEE. Trimming at V came to 0 bases and at J to 7 bases, leaving 7 bases not matched to a gene. The CDR3, as DNA: TGTGCCAGCAGCGTAGGAGCGGGAGGCCCCCGGACCCAGTACTTC. This sequence encodes CASSVGAGGPRTQYF.

This clone occurred a few times. The same CDR3 arises from other DNA sequences in this sample as well. The CDR3 sequence: CASSLPGTDYNEQFF. Written as DNA, the CDR3 is TGCGCCAGCAGCTTGCCGGGGACTGACTACAATGAGCAGTTCTTC. The genes are TRBV5-1 and TRBJ2-1; D may be TRBD2 (6 bases). CDR1 and CDR2 (germline): SGHRS, YFSETQ. This CDR3 contains 15 residues. Trimming cost V 1 base and J 3 bases, with 11 bases left between them.